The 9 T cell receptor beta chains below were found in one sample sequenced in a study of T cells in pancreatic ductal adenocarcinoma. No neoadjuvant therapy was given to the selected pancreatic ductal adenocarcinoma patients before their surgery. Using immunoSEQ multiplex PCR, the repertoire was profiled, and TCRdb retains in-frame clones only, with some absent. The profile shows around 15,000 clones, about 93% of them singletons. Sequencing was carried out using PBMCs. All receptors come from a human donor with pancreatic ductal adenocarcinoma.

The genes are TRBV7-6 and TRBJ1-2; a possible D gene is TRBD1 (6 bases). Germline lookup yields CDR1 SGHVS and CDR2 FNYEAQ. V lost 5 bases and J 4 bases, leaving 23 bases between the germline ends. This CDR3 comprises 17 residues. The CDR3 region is CASSETPRDTFSYGYTF. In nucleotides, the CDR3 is TGTGCCAGCAGCGAAACGCCCCGGGACACTTTTTCCTATGGCTACACCTTC.

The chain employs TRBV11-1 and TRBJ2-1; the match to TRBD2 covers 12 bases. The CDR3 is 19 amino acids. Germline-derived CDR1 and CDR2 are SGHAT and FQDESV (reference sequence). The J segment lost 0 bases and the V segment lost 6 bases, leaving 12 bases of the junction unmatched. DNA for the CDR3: TGTGCCAGCAGTTTCCCGGGACTAGCGGGCAAAAGCTCCTACAATGAGCAGTTCTTC. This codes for CASSFPGLAGKSSYNEQFF.

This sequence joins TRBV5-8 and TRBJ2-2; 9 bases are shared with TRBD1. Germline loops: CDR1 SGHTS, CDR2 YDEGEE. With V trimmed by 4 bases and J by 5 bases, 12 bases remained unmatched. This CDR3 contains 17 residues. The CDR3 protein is CASSRVPGTGRTGELFF. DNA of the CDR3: TGTGCCAGCAGCCGGGTCCCCGGGACAGGGCGGACCGGGGAGCTGTTTTTT.

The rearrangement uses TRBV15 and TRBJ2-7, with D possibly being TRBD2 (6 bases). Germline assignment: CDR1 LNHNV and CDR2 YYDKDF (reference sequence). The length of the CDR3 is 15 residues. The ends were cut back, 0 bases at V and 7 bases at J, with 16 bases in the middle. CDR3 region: CATSRDKDRGEEQYF. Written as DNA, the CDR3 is TGTGCCACCAGCAGAGATAAAGACCGCGGGGAAGAGCAGTACTTC.

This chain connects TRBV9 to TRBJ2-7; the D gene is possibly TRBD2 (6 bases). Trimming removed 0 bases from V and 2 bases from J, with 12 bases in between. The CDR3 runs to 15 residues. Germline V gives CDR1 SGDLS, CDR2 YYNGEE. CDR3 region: CASSVDGSDTYEQYF. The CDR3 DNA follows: TGTGCCAGCAGCGTAGACGGGAGCGATACCTACGAGCAGTACTTC. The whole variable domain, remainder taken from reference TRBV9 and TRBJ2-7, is DSGVTQTPKHLITATGQRVTLRCSPRSGDLSVYWYQQSLDQGLQFLIQYYNGEERAKGNILERFSAQQFPDLHSELNLSSLELGDSALYFCASSVDGSDTYEQYFGPGTRLTVT.

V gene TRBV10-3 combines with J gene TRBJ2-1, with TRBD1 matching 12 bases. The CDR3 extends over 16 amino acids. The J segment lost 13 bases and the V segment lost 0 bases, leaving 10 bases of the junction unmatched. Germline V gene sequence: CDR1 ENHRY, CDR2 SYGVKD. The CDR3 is CAISESSLGTGGIQFF. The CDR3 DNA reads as TGTGCCATCAGTGAGTCCAGTCTAGGGACAGGGGGCATTCAGTTCTTC.

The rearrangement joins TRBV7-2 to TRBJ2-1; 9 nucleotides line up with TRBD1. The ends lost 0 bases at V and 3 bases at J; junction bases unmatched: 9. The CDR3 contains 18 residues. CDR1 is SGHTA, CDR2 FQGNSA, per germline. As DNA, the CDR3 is TGTGCCAGCAGCTTAGCGGCCGGGACAGGGATAGGCTACAATGAGCAGTTCTTC. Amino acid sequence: CASSLAAGTGIGYNEQFF.

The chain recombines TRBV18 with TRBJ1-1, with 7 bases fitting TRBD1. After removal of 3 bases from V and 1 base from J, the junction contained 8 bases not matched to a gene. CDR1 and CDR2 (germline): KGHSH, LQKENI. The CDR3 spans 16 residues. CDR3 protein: CASSPLPGQKNTEAFF. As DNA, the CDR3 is TGTGCCAGCTCACCGTTGCCGGGACAGAAGAACACTGAAGCTTTCTTT.

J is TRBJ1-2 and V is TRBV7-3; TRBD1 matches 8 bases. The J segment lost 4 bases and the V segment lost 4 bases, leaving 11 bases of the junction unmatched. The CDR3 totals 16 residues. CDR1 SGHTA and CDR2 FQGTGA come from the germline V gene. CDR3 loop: CASSSPTHRGSYGYTF. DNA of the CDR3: TGTGCCAGCAGCTCCCCGACTCACAGGGGGTCCTATGGCTACACCTTC.